The next 17 T cell receptor beta chains were all read from a single sample in a study of blood T cell repertoires in COVID-19. Data came from immunoSEQ multiplex PCR; TCRdb stores just in-frame clones and leaves some out. The sample consists of approximately 300,000 clones, around 87% of them appearing once. The material sequenced was peripheral blood. These receptor sequences come from a man aged 50 or older with active or convalescent COVID-19.

Details on this clone: The same CDR3 arises from other DNA sequences in this sample as well. The chain is built from TRBV5-1 and TRBJ2-5; 10 bases line up with TRBD2. This CDR3 comprises 15 residues. With V trimmed by 0 bases and J by 3 bases, 2 bases remained unmatched. Germline V CDR1 and CDR2: SGHRS, YFSETQ. CDR3: CASSLAGTSEETQYF. For the CDR3, the DNA is TGCGCCAGCAGCTTGGCCGGGACTAGCGAAGAGACCCAGTACTTC.

The V gene is TRBV6-6, the J gene TRBJ1-5; no clear D. CDR1 is MNHNY, CDR2 SVGAGI, per germline (reference sequence). V gave up 4 bases and J gave up 4 bases, with 11 bases separating them. This CDR3 is 14 amino acids long. The CDR3 DNA is TGTGCCAGCAGTTCCAGACTTGAGAATCAGCCCCAGCATTTT. Its translation is CASSSRLENQPQHF.

The V call is TRBV5-5, the J call TRBJ2-7; 9 positions agree with TRBD1. V shed 2 bases and J 5 bases; nucleotides not matched to a gene: 8. Germline V gene sequence: CDR1 SGHKS, CDR2 YYEKEE (reference sequence). The CDR3 totals 15 residues. CDR3 sequence: CASSFIQGAVNEQYF. In DNA, the CDR3 is TGTGCCAGCAGCTTTATACAGGGGGCCGTCAACGAGCAGTACTTC.

The chain employs TRBV7-8 and TRBJ1-5; 7 positions match TRBD1. Germline CDR1 and CDR2: SGHVS and FQNEAQ. The CDR3 runs 15 residues. After removal of 1 base from V and 5 bases from J, the junction contained 5 bases not matched to a gene. CDR3 DNA sequence: TGTGCCAGCAGCTTAGGGACAGGATTCTATCAGCCCCAGCATTTT. Amino acid sequence: CASSLGTGFYQPQHF.

The CDR3 loop is CSASGREGRGANVLTF. The CDR3 DNA reads as TGCAGTGCTAGTGGGCGGGAGGGCCGTGGGGCCAACGTCCTGACTTTC. This rearrangement joins TRBV20-1 to TRBJ2-6, with TRBD2 identical over 9 bases. The CDR3 is made up of 16 amino acids. In germline, CDR1 is DFQATT, CDR2 SNEGSKA (reference sequence). Germline trimming cut 3 bases from V and 3 bases from J; bases unmatched to any gene: 6.

The genes are TRBV9 and TRBJ1-4; TRBD1 matches 11 bases. There are 15 residues in the CDR3. Germline CDR1 SGDLS, CDR2 YYNGEE. After removal of 4 bases from V and 7 bases from J, the junction contained 6 bases not matched to a gene. The CDR3 DNA reads TGTGCCAGCAGCCCAACCGGGACAGGGGGTGAAAAACTGTTTTTT. This sequence encodes CASSPTGTGGEKLFF.

This sequence joins TRBV28 and TRBJ1-5; 9 positions agree with TRBD1. Germline CDR1 reads MDHEN; CDR2 reads SYDVKM. Trimming at V came to 3 bases and at J to 6 bases, leaving 9 bases not matched to a gene. The CDR3 loop spans 16 amino acids. DNA of the CDR3: TGTGCCAGCAGTTTTGGGGGGACAGGGAGGGGTCAGCCCCAGCATTTT. It is translated as CASSFGGTGRGQPQHF.

V gene TRBV5-5 combines with J gene TRBJ1-2, with D possibly matching TRBD1 (5 bases). The CDR3 has 13 amino acids. CDR1 SGHKS and CDR2 YYEKEE come from the germline V gene (reference sequence). Deletions cut 0 bases from V and 4 bases from J, with 7 bases between. The CDR3 DNA reads TGTGCCAGCAGCTTGGCGCAGGGCTATGGCTACACCTTC. Its translation is CASSLAQGYGYTF.

The rearrangement uses TRBV7-2 and TRBJ1-2, with unresolved D. CDR1 SGHTA and CDR2 FQGNSA come from the germline V gene. V was cut by 0 bases and J by 4 bases, with 12 bases left in between. This CDR3 contains 15 residues. CDR3 nucleotides: TGTGCCAGCAGCTTAGCGCCGGGGAATGGCTATGGCTACACCTTC. It encodes CASSLAPGNGYGYTF.

This sequence joins TRBV4-3 and TRBJ2-7, with 8 bases fitting TRBD1. This CDR3 comprises 18 residues. The V and J ends lost 0 bases and 5 bases, in that order; junction bases with no gene match: 15. The V gene's germline CDR1 is LGHNA and CDR2 YSLEER. CDR3 in DNA: TGCGCCAGCAGCCAAGATTTGGGAGGTCGGACAGGGCTCCACGAGCAGTACTTC. Its translation: CASSQDLGGRTGLHEQYF.

CDR3 sequence (DNA): TGTGCCAGCTCACCTCGACAGGGGGCGGGGGAGCAGTACTTC. Its protein is CASSPRQGAGEQYF. This chain links TRBV18 with TRBJ2-7, with 10 bases fitting TRBD1. CDR3 size: 14 residues. Per the germline V gene, CDR1 is KGHSH and CDR2 is LQKENI. Trimming removed 3 bases from V and 7 bases from J; junction bases left unmatched: 6. Full variable domain (outside the CDR3, taken from reference TRBV18 and TRBJ2-7): NAGVMQNPRHLVRRRGQEARLRCSPMKGHSHVYWYRQLPEEGLKFMVYLQKENIIDESGMPKERFSAEFPKEGPSILRIQQVVRGDSAAYFCASSPRQGAGEQYFGPGTRLTVT.

The gene calls are TRBV28 and TRBJ2-2, with D tentatively TRBD2 (6 bases). V lost 4 bases, J lost 6 bases, and 15 bases lay in between. The CDR3 runs 15 residues. Looked up from germline, CDR1 is MDHEN and CDR2 is SYDVKM. CDR3 nucleotide sequence: TGTGCCAGCAGTTCGGAGGGTATGGGGGCCGGGGAGCTGTTTTTT. This translates into CASSSEGMGAGELFF.

The chain combines TRBV19 with TRBJ2-2; 13 bases match TRBD2. This CDR3 is 17 amino acids long. Trimming took 6 bases from V and 4 from J; bases not matched to a gene: 8. CDR1 is LNHDA, CDR2 SQIVND, per germline (reference sequence). The CDR3 region is CASSEPGLAGFTGELFF. CDR3 DNA: TGTGCCAGTAGCGAACCGGGACTAGCGGGATTCACCGGGGAGCTGTTTTTT.

The genes are TRBV19 and TRBJ1-2; D gene ambiguous. CDR1 and CDR2 (germline): LNHDA, SQIVND (reference sequence). The ends were cut back, 3 bases at V and 1 base at J, with 6 bases in the middle. The CDR3 is 13 residues long. In DNA form, the CDR3 reads TGTGCCAGTAGTATCTCCAGTAACTATGGCTACACCTTC. It codes for CASSISSNYGYTF.

The chain uses TRBV5-4 and TRBJ1-1, with 7 bases aligning to TRBD1. There are 16 residues in the CDR3. The J segment lost 4 bases and the V segment lost 1 base, leaving 10 bases of the junction unmatched. Germline values: CDR1 SGHNT, CDR2 YYREEE (reference sequence). As DNA, the CDR3 is TGTGCCAGCAGCTTGTTCGGGGAAGGGGGCTTCACTGAAGCTTTCTTT. Amino acid sequence: CASSLFGEGGFTEAFF.

This clone was observed a handful of times. V and J are TRBV27 and TRBJ1-1, with TRBD1 matching 10 bases. After removal of 5 bases from V and 5 bases from J, the junction contained 2 bases not matched to a gene. The CDR3 is 13 residues long. Germline V gene lookup returns CDR1 MNHEY and CDR2 SMNVEV (reference sequence). The CDR3 nucleotides are TGTGCCAGCAGTCGGACAGGGGGGACTGAAGCTTTCTTT. Residues: CASSRTGGTEAFF.

This chain joins TRBV14 and TRBJ1-2, with a weak D call TRBD1 (6 bases). V was clipped by 3 bases and J by 5 bases, with 16 bases between them. The CDR3 loop spans 15 amino acids. Per the germline V gene, CDR1 is SGHDN and CDR2 is FVKESK. CDR3 in amino acids: CASSQKQGFPYGYTF. In DNA, the CDR3 is TGTGCCAGCAGCCAGAAACAGGGATTTCCTTATGGCTACACCTTC.